This T cell receptor beta chain originates from a study of T cells in Graves' hyperthyroidism and ophthalmopathy. CDR1 MDHEN and CDR2 SYDVKM come from the germline V gene. Trimming left V 7 bases short and J 2 bases short, with 14 bases between. This CDR3 is built from 15 residues. This clonotype showed up just a few times. The TCR beta CDR3 regions underwent amplification using RNA transcripts as the source. The HTBI primer set was used in a first-round RT-PCR of the TCR CDR3. MiXCR, run by TCRdb on the multiplex PCR reads, gives a single entry per CDR3 protein. The top ten hold 15% to 20% of the sample, which has about 570,000 distinct CDR3 sequences, approximately 44% seen once.

The gene calls are TRBV28 and TRBJ2-2; D may be TRBD2 (5 bases). Sample: peripheral blood or thyroid tissue (not recorded which). The TCR comes from an adult woman with Graves' disease, either hyperthyroidism or ophthalmopathy (not recorded which). The CDR3 reads CASTTLGLNTGELFF. In nucleotides, the CDR3 is TGTGCCAGCACGACACTAGGACTTAACACCGGGGAGCTGTTTTTT.